Listed here is a single T cell receptor beta chain. These data are taken from a study of tumor T cells in aggressive B-cell lymphoma. V dropped 6 bases and J dropped 11; count of bases not matched to a gene: 9. Per germline, CDR1 SQVTM and CDR2 ANQGSEA. This CDR3 is 11 amino acids long. TCRdb's copy holds only in-frame clones and misses some; the assay was immunoSEQ multiplex PCR. The table includes about 11,000 clones, 92% detected once. This chain uses TRBV29-1 with TRBJ2-5; TRBD1 matches at 7 bases. This TCR derives from an adult with diffuse large B cell lymphoma. The sample taken for sequencing was tumor tissue. For the CDR3, the DNA is TGCAGCGTCGACAGGGCAGGAGAGCAGTACTTC. Encoded protein: CSVDRAGEQYF.